This T cell receptor (beta chain) was documented in a study of long-term antiretroviral therapy in people with HIV. Cryopreserved PBMC numbered roughly 0.9-11 million per sample before DNA extraction. Study conclusions and caveats: Post-ART samples showed increased diversity that remained below transplant donor control levels. Those clones which expanded before ART made up the dominant part of the repertoire at all time points.

The assay used was immunoSEQ (version v3.0), run at survey level. Assay: immunoSEQ multiplex PCR; the TCRdb copy retains only in-frame clones and omits some. Of about 15,000 clones listed, more than 85% were seen once; the top ten hold 7% to 10%. Comment on this clone: No antigen is known for it.

The length of the CDR3 is 12 residues. Germline-derived CDR1 and CDR2 are SGHTA and FQGNSA. The ends were cut back, 2 bases at V and 7 bases at J, with 8 bases in the middle. The rearrangement uses TRBV7-2 and TRBJ1-2; D unresolved. This sample comprised unsorted PBMCs, obtained 0.3 years after starting antiretroviral therapy. The receptor's source is a man aged 60 to 69 with HIV. The CDR3 DNA reads TGTGCCAGCAGCTTAATCCGGAGTGGCTACACCTTC. The encoded protein is CASSLIRSGYTF.